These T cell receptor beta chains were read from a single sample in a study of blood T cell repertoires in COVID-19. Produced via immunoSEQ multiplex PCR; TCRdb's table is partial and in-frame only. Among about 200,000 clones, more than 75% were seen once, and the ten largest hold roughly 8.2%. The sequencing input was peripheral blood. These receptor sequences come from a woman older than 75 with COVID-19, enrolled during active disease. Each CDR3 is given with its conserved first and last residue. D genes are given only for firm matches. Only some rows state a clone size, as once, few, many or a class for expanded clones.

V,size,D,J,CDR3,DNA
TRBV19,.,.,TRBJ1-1,CASSIGTRGVDTEAFF,TGTGCCAGTAGTATTGGGACACGGGGAGTCGACACTGAAGCTTTCTTT
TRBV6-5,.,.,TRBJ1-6,CASSRQDLDSPLHF,TGTGCCAGCAGCCGCCAGGATTTGGATTCACCCCTCCACTTT
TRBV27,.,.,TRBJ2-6,CASGGLYSGANVLTF,TGTGCCAGCGGAGGACTTTACTCTGGGGCCAACGTCCTGACTTTC
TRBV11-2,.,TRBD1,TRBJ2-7,CASSRDRGPEQYF,TGTGCCAGCAGCCGGGACAGGGGACCCGAGCAGTACTTC
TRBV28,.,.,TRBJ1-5,CASSSGKPQHF,TGTGCCAGCAGTTCGGGGAAGCCCCAGCATTTT
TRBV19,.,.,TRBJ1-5,CASSILSTGGKHQPQHF,TGTGCCAGTAGTATCCTTTCGACAGGAGGTAAACATCAGCCCCAGCATTTT
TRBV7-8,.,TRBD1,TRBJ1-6,CASSPQQGARNSPLHF,TGTGCCAGCAGCCCGCAACAGGGGGCTAGGAATTCACCCCTCCACTTT
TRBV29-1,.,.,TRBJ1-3,CSVVGESGNTIYF,TGCAGCGTAGTGGGAGAGTCTGGAAACACCATATATTTT
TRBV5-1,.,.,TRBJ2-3,CASSLVAGAWADTQYF,TGCGCCAGCAGCTTGGTGGCGGGGGCATGGGCAGATACGCAGTATTTT
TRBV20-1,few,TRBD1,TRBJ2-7,CSARTGTEQYF,TGCAGTGCTAGGACAGGGACCGAGCAGTACTTC
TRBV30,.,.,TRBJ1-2,CAWTPGTPYGYTF,TGTGCCTGGACCCCTGGGACACCTTATGGCTACACCTTC
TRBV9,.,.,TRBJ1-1,CASSAQMNTEAFF,TGTGCCAGCAGCGCCCAGATGAACACTGAAGCTTTCTTT
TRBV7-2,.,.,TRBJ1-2,CASSPQRQVPEGYTF,TGTGCCAGCAGCCCACAGCGACAGGTTCCTGAGGGCTACACCTTC
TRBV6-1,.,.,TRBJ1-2,CASSEARSYSKGYTF,TGTGCCAGCAGTGAAGCGCGGTCGTATTCGAAAGGCTACACCTTC
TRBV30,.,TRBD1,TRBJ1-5,CAWREWDSRYSNQPQHF,TGTGCCTGGAGGGAATGGGACAGCAGATATAGCAATCAGCCCCAGCATTTT
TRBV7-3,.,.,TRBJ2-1,CASSSEFSYNEQFF,TGTGCCAGCAGCTCGGAGTTCTCCTACAATGAGCAGTTCTTC
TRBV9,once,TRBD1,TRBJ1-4,CASSPQGDREKLFF,TGTGCCAGCAGCCCACAGGGGGATCGGGAAAAACTGTTTTTT
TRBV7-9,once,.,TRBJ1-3,CASTSESGNTIYF,TGTGCCAGCACCTCTGAGTCTGGAAACACCATATATTTT
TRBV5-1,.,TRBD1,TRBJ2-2,CASSYGIRDSYPGELFF,TGCGCCAGCAGCTACGGAATCAGGGACAGTTACCCCGGGGAGCTGTTTTTT
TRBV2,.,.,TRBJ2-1,CASRPGSSYNEQFF,TGTGCCAGCAGACCGGGATCCTCCTACAATGAGCAGTTCTTC
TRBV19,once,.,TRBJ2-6,CASTISFSGANVLTF,TGTGCCAGTACTATAAGCTTCTCTGGGGCCAACGTCCTGACTTTC
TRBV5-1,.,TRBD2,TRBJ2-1,CASSRQLADEQFF,TGCGCCAGCAGCCGACAACTAGCGGATGAGCAGTTCTTC
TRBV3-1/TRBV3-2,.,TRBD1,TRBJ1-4,CASSPPGTGRNEKLFF,TGTGCCAGCAGCCCCCCCGGGACAGGGCGCAATGAAAAACTGTTTTTT
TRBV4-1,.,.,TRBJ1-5,CASSWDSSQPQHF,TGCGCCAGCAGCTGGGACTCAAGTCAGCCCCAGCATTTT
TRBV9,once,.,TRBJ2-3,CASGTWDTQYF,TGTGCCAGCGGCACCTGGGATACGCAGTATTTT
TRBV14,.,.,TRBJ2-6,CASSQDTGSGANVLTF,TGTGCCAGCAGCCAAGATACAGGCTCTGGGGCCAACGTCCTGACTTTC
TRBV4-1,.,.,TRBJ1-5,CASSPQGTSNQPQHF,TGCGCCAGCAGCCCCCAGGGAACTAGCAATCAGCCCCAGCATTTT
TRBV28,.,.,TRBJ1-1,CASSPSRRANTEAFF,TGTGCCAGCAGTCCATCGCGCAGGGCAAACACTGAAGCTTTCTTT
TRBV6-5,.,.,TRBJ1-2,CASSPVESYGYTF,TGTGCCAGCAGTCCAGTGGAGAGCTATGGCTACACCTTC
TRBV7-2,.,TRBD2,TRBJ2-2,CASSSTLAVGRKLFF,TGTGCCAGCAGCTCAACACTAGCGGTCGGGCGGAAGCTGTTTTTT
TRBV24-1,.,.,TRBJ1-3,CATSAQQTAVPIYF,TGTGCCACCAGTGCCCAGCAAACAGCGGTCCCCATATATTTT
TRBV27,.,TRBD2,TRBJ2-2,CASSLRSGGRAGELFF,TGTGCCAGCAGTTTACGGAGCGGGGGTAGGGCCGGGGAGCTGTTTTTT
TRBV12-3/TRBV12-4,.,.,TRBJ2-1,CASGGGEQFF,TGTGCCAGCGGGGGGGGCGAGCAGTTCTTC
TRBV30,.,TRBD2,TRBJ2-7,CAWGAGLAGGSEQYF,TGTGCCTGGGGTGCGGGACTAGCGGGAGGGAGCGAGCAGTACTTC
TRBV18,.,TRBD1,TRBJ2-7,CASSPPTGGYEQYF,TGTGCCAGCTCACCACCGACAGGGGGGTACGAGCAGTACTTC
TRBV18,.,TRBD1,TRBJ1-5,CASSGQGSNQPQHF,TGTGCCAGCTCAGGACAGGGAAGCAATCAGCCCCAGCATTTT
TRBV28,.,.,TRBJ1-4,CASSLTSTGGREKLFF,TGTGCCAGCAGTTTAACGTCGACAGGTGGGCGCGAAAAACTGTTTTTT
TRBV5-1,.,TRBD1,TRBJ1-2,CASSLSTGAYGYTF,TGCGCCAGCAGCTTATCGACAGGGGCCTATGGCTACACCTTC
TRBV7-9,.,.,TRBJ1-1,CASSFIQGNTEAFF,TGTGCCAGCAGCTTTATACAGGGGAACACTGAAGCTTTCTTT
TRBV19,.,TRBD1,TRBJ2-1,CASNPLTGSSYNEQFF,TGTGCCAGTAATCCCCTGACAGGGAGCTCCTACAATGAGCAGTTCTTC
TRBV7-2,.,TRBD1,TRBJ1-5,CASSLGDRVSNQPQHF,TGTGCCAGCAGCTTAGGGGACAGGGTAAGCAATCAGCCCCAGCATTTT
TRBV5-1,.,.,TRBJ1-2,CASSSGVDYGYTF,TGCGCCAGCAGCTCAGGGGTGGACTATGGCTACACCTTC
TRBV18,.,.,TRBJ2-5,CASSPRGGTQETQYF,TGTGCCAGCTCACCACGGGGGGGCACGCAAGAGACCCAGTACTTC
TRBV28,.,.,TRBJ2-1,CASNPGATYNEQFF,TGTGCCAGCAATCCTGGAGCGACCTACAATGAGCAGTTCTTC
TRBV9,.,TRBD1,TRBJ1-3,CASSGRGSFSGNTIYF,TGTGCCAGCAGCGGCAGGGGGTCTTTCTCTGGAAACACCATATATTTT
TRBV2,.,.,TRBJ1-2,CASSVPDGYTF,TGTGCCAGCAGTGTTCCGGATGGCTACACCTTC
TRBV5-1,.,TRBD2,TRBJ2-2,CASSPRTSGRAIGGELFF,TGCGCCAGCAGCCCCCGGACTAGCGGGAGGGCCATTGGCGGGGAGCTGTTTTTT
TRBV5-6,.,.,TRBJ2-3,CASSFGASTDTQYF,TGTGCCAGCAGCTTCGGAGCTAGCACAGATACGCAGTATTTT